This T cell receptor (beta chain) was sequenced during a study of Tregs in tolerant kidney transplant recipients. The table came from immunoSEQ multiplex PCR; TCRdb's copy has only in-frame clones and leaves some out. Of about 83,000 clones listed, roughly 98% are singletons. CDR1 and CDR2 (germline): SNHLY, FYNNEI. The V segment lost 7 bases and the J segment 7 bases; nucleotides outside the gene matches: 19. The CDR3 consists of 17 residues. The specimen comprised CD4+ T cells from blood, sampled before the transplant. This receptor was obtained from a human donor who received a combined kidney and bone marrow transplant. The rearrangement links TRBV2 to TRBJ2-1, with 7 bases that match TRBD1. The DNA for the CDR3 is TGTGCCAGCAAGGGGGCCCCAAGCGATCCCCGGGGAAATGAGCAGTTCTTC. Translation gives CASKGAPSDPRGNEQFF.